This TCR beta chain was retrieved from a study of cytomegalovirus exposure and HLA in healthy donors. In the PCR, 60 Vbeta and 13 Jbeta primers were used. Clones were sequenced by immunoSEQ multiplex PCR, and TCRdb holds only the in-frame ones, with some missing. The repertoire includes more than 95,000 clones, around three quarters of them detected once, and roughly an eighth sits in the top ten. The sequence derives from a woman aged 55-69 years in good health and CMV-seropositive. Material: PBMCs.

The CDR3 region has the DNA TGTGCTAGTGCTCGTACGACAGGGGGGATCTATGGCTACACCTTC. It codes for CASARTTGGIYGYTF. The chain links TRBV12-5 to TRBJ1-2; 9 nucleotides line up with TRBD1. Trimming at V came to 7 bases and at J to 4 bases, leaving 10 bases not matched to a gene. The CDR3 totals 15 residues. The germline gives CDR1 LGHNT, CDR2 FRNRAP.